The text below deals with one T cell receptor beta chain. No cognate antigen has been identified for it. No qualities accompany the bases; no much larger clone lies one base away. The trial excluded patients who had a history of autoimmune disease or were on systemic immunosuppression. Peripheral blood for TCR sequencing was collected from all dose cohorts at baseline, on cycle 4 day 1, and on cycle 7 day 1. Samples came from an open-label, multicenter, first-in-human phase I dose-escalation trial of ivuxolimab. Adults with locally advanced or metastatic melanoma, renal cell carcinoma, hepatocellular carcinoma or head and neck squamous cell carcinoma were enrolled in the trial. CD4+ and CD8+ T cells were sorted separately from peripheral blood before TCR sequencing. Genomic DNA was extracted from sorted cells for sequencing of the TCRbeta CDR3 region. The immunoSEQ Assay was used to sequence the TCRbeta CDR3 regions. Not all clones reach the TCRdb copy of this immuneACCESS table, which keeps in-frame sequences only. Checked studies attribute under half of the gap to unresolved V genes and leave the rest unexplained. The sample table lists about 62,000 clones, approximately 80% of them with a count of one. Clones ranked in the top ten supply 3.5% to 4% of the sample.

These data are taken from a study of OX40 agonist ivuxolimab in advanced cancers. A note on the overall study: Ivuxolimab, which targeted the costimulatory receptor OX40 (CD134), was an agonistic, fully human IgG2 monoclonal antibody. The purpose of peripheral TCRbeta sequencing was to test whether ivuxolimab changed TCR sequence diversity and led to clonal T-cell expansion. Prior anti-PD-1, anti-PD-L1 or anti-CTLA-4 therapy was permitted, and checkpoint inhibitors had been received by around 40% of dose-escalation patients. Partial responses occurred in three dose-escalation patients, of whom one had hepatocellular carcinoma and two had cutaneous melanoma. In the dose-escalation cohort, roughly 80% of patients were male, and the mean age was approximately 60 years, with a range of roughly 23 to 85. Among the roughly 52 dose-escalation patients, some 19 had hepatocellular carcinoma, about 15 melanoma, 9 renal cell carcinoma and 9 head and neck cancer. Intravenous ivuxolimab was administered to patients every 2 weeks at six dose levels: 0.01, 0.1, 0.3, 1.5, 3 and 10 mg/kg. The paper describes the monotherapy dose-escalation part (N of about 52 patients) of the phase I trial of ivuxolimab.

On the study overall, not on this receptor specifically: After ivuxolimab, CD8+ T cells had more expanded clones than CD4+ T cells on average. At doses of 0.1 to 3.0 mg/kg, clonal expansion of both CD4+ and CD8+ blood T cells was observed from baseline to week 6. The antigen specificity of the clonally expanded peripheral T cells was not determined. In the 0.1-3.0 mg/kg groups, partial responders were among the patients with the lowest normalized peripheral clonal expansion, particularly in CD8+ T cells. Low levels of normalized T-cell clonal expansion were also seen in some patients who did not respond.

The sequencing used CD4+ or CD8+ T cells sorted from blood, collected in a trial of the OX40 agonist ivuxolimab. This TCR was recovered from an adult with an advanced solid tumor such as melanoma, head and neck, liver or kidney cancer.

The nucleotide sequence reads as follows: TGTGCCAGCAGTGAAGCGCTTCGTAGCGGGAGACGCAATGAGCAGTTCTTC. It is translated as CASSEALRSGRRNEQFF. The sequence joins TRBV2 to TRBJ2-1; 9 bases in the middle match TRBD2. Compared with germline, V lacks 0 bases and J lacks 6 bases; bases without a gene match: 9. Including cysteine and phenylalanine, the CDR3 has 17 amino acids. The read is trimmed to its CDR3 DNA, 51 bases read in frame from base 1. CDR1 SNHLY and CDR2 FYNNEI are derived from the germline V gene.